The 24 T cell receptor beta chains reported below all come from one sample, sequenced in a study of PD-1 and CTLA-4 blockade in melanoma. Method: immunoSEQ multiplex PCR; TCRdb's copy keeps in-frame clones and lacks some. The sample holds tens of thousands of clones, around 90% seen once. The sample in question was CD8+ T cells from peripheral blood, obtained before anti-PD-1 treatment. Receptors originate from a human donor with melanoma.

The CDR3 nucleotides read TGTGCCAGCACCCCCAGAGGACACCAAAACCTTTATGGCTACACCTTC. The encoded protein is CASTPRGHQNLYGYTF. The V gene is TRBV7-8, the J gene TRBJ1-2; possible D gene TRBD1, 5 bases. The CDR3 extends over 16 amino acids. The V end lost 7 bases, the J end lost 5 bases, and 23 bases lay between the germline ends. The germline V gene has CDR1 SGHVS and CDR2 FQNEAQ.

The V gene is TRBV11-2, the J gene TRBJ2-3; a possible D gene is TRBD1 (6 bases). V was clipped by 5 bases and J by 2 bases, with 14 bases between them. The CDR3 is 15 residues long. Germline CDR1 and CDR2: SGHAT and FQNNGV. As DNA, the CDR3 is TGTGCCAGCAGCCAGGGATCAGGGGCCACAGATACGCAGTATTTT. Its translation: CASSQGSGATDTQYF.

The chain joins TRBV7-9 to TRBJ1-1, with D hard to call. Germline-derived CDR1 and CDR2 are SEHNR and FQNEAQ (reference sequence). V lost 2 bases, J lost 0 bases, and 7 bases lay in between. The CDR3 sequence is 14 residues long. The CDR3: CASSLPPLNTEAFF. The CDR3 DNA reads TGTGCCAGCAGCTTACCTCCACTGAACACTGAAGCTTTCTTT.

J is TRBJ1-1 and V is TRBV5-1; D uncertain. Germline values: CDR1 SGHRS, CDR2 YFSETQ. This CDR3 is built from 13 residues. The V and J ends lost 6 bases and 3 bases respectively, with 12 bases between them. This CDR3 reads CASKAPPHTEAFF. In DNA, the CDR3 is TGCGCCAGCAAGGCCCCTCCTCACACTGAAGCTTTCTTT.

This chain connects TRBV18 to TRBJ2-1; 14 bases are a match to TRBD2. J was trimmed by 9 bases and V by 0 bases; bases with no gene match: 4. Germline V lookup: CDR1 KGHSH, CDR2 LQKENI. This CDR3 region has 16 residues. CDR3 in DNA: TGTGCCAGCTCACCACCGGGACTAGCGGGAGCTGCTGAGCAGTTCTTC. Amino acids: CASSPPGLAGAAEQFF.

The V call is TRBV11-3, the J call TRBJ2-2; D is unclear. V was cut by 6 bases and J by 0 bases, with 8 bases left in between. Germline CDR1 and CDR2: SGHNT and YENEEA. The CDR3 covers 14 residues. The CDR3 sequence: CASRDGANTGELFF. In DNA form, the CDR3 reads TGTGCCAGCAGGGACGGAGCGAACACCGGGGAGCTGTTTTTT.

The J gene is TRBJ2-2, the V gene TRBV2; perhaps D is TRBD1 or TRBD2 (5 bases each). CDR1 is SNHLY and CDR2 is FYNNEI in the germline V gene. Trimming took off 5 bases at V and 8 bases at J, with 12 bases between the two ends. The CDR3 consists of 13 residues. The CDR3 DNA reads as TGTGCCAGCAGTTCGGGACCCCAGGGGGAGCTGTTTTTT. The encoded protein is CASSSGPQGELFF.

This chain connects TRBV2 to TRBJ2-7; the D gene could be TRBD1 or TRBD2 (6 bases each). Germline CDR1 SNHLY, CDR2 FYNNEI. V lost 6 bases to trimming and J lost 3 bases, with 18 bases between them. This CDR3 spans 15 amino acids. This CDR3 is CASSQDFGGSYEQYF. CDR3 nucleotides: TGTGCCAGCAGCCAGGACTTCGGGGGCAGCTACGAGCAGTACTTC.

With respect to this clone: Germline and junction disagree at one end, which may indicate a read error. V is TRBV7-9 and J is TRBJ2-1, with a possible D match to TRBD2 (5 bases). Germline V gene lookup returns CDR1 SEHNR and CDR2 FQNEAQ (reference sequence). CDR3 length equals 15 residues. CDR3 in amino acids: CASSPSPDSDNEQFF. The CDR3 DNA is TGTGCCAGCAGCCCTTCCCCGGACTCCGACAATGAGCAGTTCTTC.

CDR3 in amino acids: CASSHFTGTGNYEQYF. CDR3 coding DNA: TGTGCCAGCAGCCATTTTACCGGGACTGGCAACTACGAGCAGTACTTC. The chain employs TRBV4-2 and TRBJ2-7, with D perhaps matching TRBD2 (6 bases). V gave up 3 bases and J gave up 3 bases, with 18 bases separating them. Germline V CDR1 and CDR2: LGHNA, YNFKEQ. The CDR3 sequence is 16 residues long.

The chain joins TRBV15 to TRBJ2-3; 10 bases fit TRBD1. Per the germline V gene, CDR1 is LNHNV and CDR2 is YYDKDF (reference sequence). The CDR3 contains 17 residues. V lost 5 bases and J lost 0; bases outside the gene matches: 8. CDR3 nucleotides: TGTGCCACCAGCGAGTCGACAGGGGGCTTTAGCACAGATACGCAGTATTTT. Translated, it gives CATSESTGGFSTDTQYF.

The count of this clone is one. The rearrangement links TRBV6-5 to TRBJ1-6; 10 bases align to TRBD1. The V and J ends lost 4 bases and 9 bases, in that order; junction bases with no gene match: 3. The CDR3 totals 14 residues. Germline lookup yields CDR1 MNHEY and CDR2 SVGAGI. The CDR3 spells CASSSGTGVSPLHF. As DNA, the CDR3 is TGTGCCAGCAGTTCCGGGACAGGGGTTTCACCCCTCCACTTT.

The V gene is TRBV6-5, the J gene TRBJ1-1; D is ambiguous. Germline V lookup: CDR1 MNHEY, CDR2 SVGAGI. The CDR3 has 15 residues. The V end was cut by 2 bases, the J end by 4 bases, with 14 bases between. This chain's CDR3 is CASSYESAWSTEAFF. The DNA of the CDR3 is TGTGCCAGCAGTTACGAGTCAGCCTGGTCCACTGAAGCTTTCTTT.

The rearrangement joins TRBV6-5 to TRBJ2-3; 9 positions agree with TRBD2. With V trimmed by 7 bases and J by 2 bases, 7 bases remained unmatched. The germline V gene encodes CDR1 MNHEY and CDR2 SVGAGI. This CDR3 contains 15 residues. As DNA, the CDR3 is TGTGCCAGCATCCGACTAGCGGAGACCACAGATACGCAGTATTTT. It specifies CASIRLAETTDTQYF.

This rearrangement joins TRBV9 to TRBJ2-3; D is perhaps TRBD2 (5 bases). The V gene's germline CDR1 is SGDLS and CDR2 YYNGEE. CDR3 length: 15 residues. The V end was cut by 6 bases, the J end by 0 bases, with 14 bases between. The CDR3 region has the DNA TGTGCCAGCATGGCGGGCCAAACTAGCACAGATACGCAGTATTTT. Amino acid sequence: CASMAGQTSTDTQYF.

In the case of this clone: This same CDR3 is encoded by further DNA sequences in the sample. The chain combines TRBV9 with TRBJ2-7, with D hard to call. The CDR3 is 12 residues long. The germline V and J ends were trimmed by 3 bases and 1 base, with 5 bases remaining between them. The germline gives CDR1 SGDLS, CDR2 YYNGEE. CDR3 region: CASSGSSYEQYF. CDR3 bases: TGTGCCAGCAGCGGTTCGTCCTACGAGCAGTACTTC.

V usage is TRBV6-1 and J usage is TRBJ1-5, with D possibly matching TRBD1 (6 bases). The germline CDR1 and CDR2 sequences are MNHNS and SASEGT. There are 17 residues in the CDR3. Trimming cost V 1 base and J 2 bases, with 15 bases left between them. The DNA of the CDR3 is TGTGCCAGCAGTGAAGGCAGGGGTGGCTTTGGCAATCAGCCCCAGCATTTT. This codes for CASSEGRGGFGNQPQHF.

The CDR3 DNA sequence: TGTGCCAGCAAGGGCGGGGGGACACAAGAGACCCAGTACTTC. Protein product: CASKGGGTQETQYF. The V gene is TRBV7-9, the J gene TRBJ2-5; 8 bases are shared with TRBD2. Per germline, CDR1 SEHNR and CDR2 FQNEAQ (reference sequence). The V and J ends lost 7 bases and 2 bases, in that order; junction bases with no gene match: 6. The CDR3 has 14 residues.

The chain combines TRBV18 with TRBJ2-2; D is uncertain. The CDR3 is made up of 15 amino acids. Trimming stripped 4 bases from V and 2 bases from J, with 11 bases between. CDR1 is KGHSH, CDR2 LQKENI, per germline. CDR3 sequence (DNA): TGTGCCAGCTCACAATTCGACACCAACACCGGGGAGCTGTTTTTT. This encodes CASSQFDTNTGELFF.

CDR3 region: CASSHGTGGLYEQYF. DNA of the CDR3: TGCGCCAGCAGCCATGGGACAGGGGGCCTCTACGAGCAGTACTTC. V gene TRBV4-1 combines with J gene TRBJ2-7; 12 bases match TRBD1. Germline V gene lookup returns CDR1 MGHRA and CDR2 YSYEKL. This CDR3 is built from 15 residues. V shed 3 bases, J shed 3 bases, and the junction held 3 bases outside the gene matches.

The chain carries TRBV5-5 and TRBJ2-2; D possibly corresponds to TRBD1 (5 bases). The CDR3 runs 15 residues. V was clipped by 1 base and J by 1 base, with 8 bases between them. Germline assignment: CDR1 SGHKS and CDR2 YYEKEE (reference sequence). In DNA, the CDR3 is TGTGCCAGCAGCTTGTCGGACAAGAACACCGGGGAGCTGTTTTTT. Translated, it gives CASSLSDKNTGELFF. Together with reference TRBV5-5 and TRBJ2-2, the CDR3 gives the full variable domain: DAGVTQSPTHLIKTRGQQVTLRCSPISGHKSVSWYQQVLGQGPQFIFQYYEKEERGRGNFPDRFSARQFPNYSSELNVNALLLGDSALYLCASSLSDKNTGELFFGEGSRLTVL.

This clone was detected a few times. The chain is built from TRBV21-1 and TRBJ1-5. TRBV21-1 is listed as a pseudogene. There are 12 residues in the CDR3. CDR3 amino acids: CASSTPQPGPRF. The CDR3 nucleotides are TGTGCCAGCAGCACCCCCCAACCGGGACCGCGTTTT.

The chain recombines TRBV27 with TRBJ1-2, with 7 bases identical to TRBD1. The germline V gene has CDR1 MNHEY and CDR2 SMNVEV (reference sequence). J gave up 6 bases and V 2 bases, and 18 bases lay outside the gene matches. The CDR3 loop spans 18 amino acids. The CDR3 DNA follows: TGTGCCAGCAGTTTAACCCCTTCGACAGGGCTAGGGTTCAATGGCTACACCTTC. As protein: CASSLTPSTGLGFNGYTF.

The chain combines TRBV10-1 with TRBJ1-1; the match to TRBD1 covers 7 bases. The CDR3 covers 14 residues. Losses at the gene ends were 2 bases for V and 5 bases for J; bases not matched to a gene: 5. The V gene's germline CDR1 is WNHNN and CDR2 SYGVQD (reference sequence). The CDR3 here is CASSERPGGTEAFF. In DNA form, the CDR3 reads TGCGCCAGCAGTGAGCGCCCAGGGGGTACTGAAGCTTTCTTT.